This T cell receptor (beta chain) was captured by sequencing in a study of a mutant IDH1 vaccine in newly diagnosed glioma. The overall study: Earlier care involved radiotherapy, temozolomide, or both, and the majority received both. Visits designated V12 and V13 were conducted at weeks 35 and 47, respectively.

A note on this clone: Its specificity is unknown.

Germline lookup yields CDR1 SNHLY and CDR2 FYNNEI. The CDR3 has 16 amino acids. V lost 1 base to trimming and J lost 5 bases, with 15 bases between them. Time point of the sample: week 47, end of study. In the vaccine, a single dose held 300 ug of the mutant IDH1 20-mer peptide, along with topical imiquimod. Donors had new IDH1-mutant astrocytomas of WHO grade 3 or 4 (ATRX-lost). Clones were read by immunoSEQ multiplex PCR, and TCRdb kept only the in-frame ones, dropping some. The sample lists some 31,000 clones; roughly 84% were seen once. The sequence came from a man aged 30-40 years with glioma. This chain uses TRBV2 with TRBJ1-5; D gene ambiguous. The source material was PBMCs, sampled from a glioma patient whose treatment included an IDH1 peptide vaccine. Here the CDR3 reads CASSEVLWYLDQPQHF. The CDR3 bases are TGTGCCAGCAGTGAAGTCCTTTGGTATCTCGATCAGCCCCAGCATTTT.